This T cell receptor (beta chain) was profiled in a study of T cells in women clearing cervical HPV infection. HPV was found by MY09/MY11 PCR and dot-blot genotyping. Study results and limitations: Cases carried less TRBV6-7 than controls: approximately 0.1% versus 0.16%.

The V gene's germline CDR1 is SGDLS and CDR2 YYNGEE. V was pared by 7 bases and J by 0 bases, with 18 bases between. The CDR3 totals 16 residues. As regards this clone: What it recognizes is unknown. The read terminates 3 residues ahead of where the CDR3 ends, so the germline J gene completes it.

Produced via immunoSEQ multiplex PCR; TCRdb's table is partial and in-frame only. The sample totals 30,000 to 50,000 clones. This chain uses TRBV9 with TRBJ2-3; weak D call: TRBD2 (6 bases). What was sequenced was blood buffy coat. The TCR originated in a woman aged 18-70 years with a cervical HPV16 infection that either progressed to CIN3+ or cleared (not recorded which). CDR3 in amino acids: CASSRERALSTDTQYF. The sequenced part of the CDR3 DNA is TGTGCCAGCTCGCGCGAGCGGGCGCTCAGCACAGATACG.